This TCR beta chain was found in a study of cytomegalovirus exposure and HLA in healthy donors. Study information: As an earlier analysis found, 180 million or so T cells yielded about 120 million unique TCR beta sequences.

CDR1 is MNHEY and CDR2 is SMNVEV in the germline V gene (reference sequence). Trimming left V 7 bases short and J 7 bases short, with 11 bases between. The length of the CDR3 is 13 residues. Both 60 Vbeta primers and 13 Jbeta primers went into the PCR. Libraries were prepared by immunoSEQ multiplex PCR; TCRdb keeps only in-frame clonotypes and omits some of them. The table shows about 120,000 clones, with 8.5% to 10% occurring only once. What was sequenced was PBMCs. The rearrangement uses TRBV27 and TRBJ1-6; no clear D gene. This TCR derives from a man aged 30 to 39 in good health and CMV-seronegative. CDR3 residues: CASKHRVNSPLHF. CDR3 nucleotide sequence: TGTGCCAGCAAGCACAGAGTAAATTCACCCCTCCACTTT.